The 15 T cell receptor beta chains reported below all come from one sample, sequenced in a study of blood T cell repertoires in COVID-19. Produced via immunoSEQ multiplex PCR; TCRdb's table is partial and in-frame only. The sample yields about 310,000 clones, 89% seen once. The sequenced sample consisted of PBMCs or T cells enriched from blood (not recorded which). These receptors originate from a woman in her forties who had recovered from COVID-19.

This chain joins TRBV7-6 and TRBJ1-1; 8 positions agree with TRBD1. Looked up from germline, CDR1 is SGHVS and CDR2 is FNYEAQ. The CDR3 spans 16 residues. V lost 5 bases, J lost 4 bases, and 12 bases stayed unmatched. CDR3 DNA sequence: TGTGCCAGCAGCCTCGACGGACAGGGCGGGGGCACTGAAGCTTTCTTT. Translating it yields CASSLDGQGGGTEAFF.

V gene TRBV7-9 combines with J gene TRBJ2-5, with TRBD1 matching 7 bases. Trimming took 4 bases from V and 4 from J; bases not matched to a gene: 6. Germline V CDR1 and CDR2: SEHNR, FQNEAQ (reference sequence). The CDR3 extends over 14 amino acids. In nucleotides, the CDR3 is TGTGCCAGCAGCTCGACAGGGAAGGGAGAGACCCAGTACTTC. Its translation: CASSSTGKGETQYF.

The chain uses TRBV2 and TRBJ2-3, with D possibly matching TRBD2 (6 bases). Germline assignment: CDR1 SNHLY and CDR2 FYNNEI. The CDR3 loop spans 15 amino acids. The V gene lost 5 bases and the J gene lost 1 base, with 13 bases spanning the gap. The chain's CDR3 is CASSLFRGGTDTQYF. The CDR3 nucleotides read TGTGCCAGCAGTCTCTTTCGCGGGGGCACAGATACGCAGTATTTT. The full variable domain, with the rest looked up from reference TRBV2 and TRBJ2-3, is EPEVTQTPSHQVTQMGQEVILRCVPISNHLYFYWYRQILGQKVEFLVSFYNNEISEKSEIFDDQFSVERPDGSNFTLKIRSTKLEDSAMYFCASSLFRGGTDTQYFGPGTRLTVL.

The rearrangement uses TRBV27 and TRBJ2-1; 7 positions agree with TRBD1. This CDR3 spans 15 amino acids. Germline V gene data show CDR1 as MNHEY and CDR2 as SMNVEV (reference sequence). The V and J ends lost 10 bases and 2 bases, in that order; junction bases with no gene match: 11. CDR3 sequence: CATKQGLVPYNEQFF. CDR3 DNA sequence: TGTGCCACCAAACAGGGGCTAGTCCCCTACAATGAGCAGTTCTTC.

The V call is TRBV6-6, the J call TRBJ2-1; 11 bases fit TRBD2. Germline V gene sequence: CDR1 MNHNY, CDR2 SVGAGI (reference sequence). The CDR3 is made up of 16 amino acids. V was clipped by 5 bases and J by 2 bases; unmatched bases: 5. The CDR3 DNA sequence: TGTGCCAGCAGTCGACTAGCGGGAAACCCCTACAATGAGCAGTTCTTC. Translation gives CASSRLAGNPYNEQFF.

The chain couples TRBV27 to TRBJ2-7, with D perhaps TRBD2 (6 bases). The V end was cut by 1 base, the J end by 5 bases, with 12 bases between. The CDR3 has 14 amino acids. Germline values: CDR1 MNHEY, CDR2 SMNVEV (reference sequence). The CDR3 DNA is TGTGCCAGCAGTTTATTCGGTGGAGGGGACGAGCAGTACTTC. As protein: CASSLFGGGDEQYF.

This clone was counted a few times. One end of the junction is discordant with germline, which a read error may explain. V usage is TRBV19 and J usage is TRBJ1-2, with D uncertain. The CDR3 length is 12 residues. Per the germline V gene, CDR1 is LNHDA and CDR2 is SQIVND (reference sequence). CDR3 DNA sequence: TGTGCCAGTAGCACCGTGGCAGACTTTTTCGCCTTC. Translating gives CASSTVADFFAF.

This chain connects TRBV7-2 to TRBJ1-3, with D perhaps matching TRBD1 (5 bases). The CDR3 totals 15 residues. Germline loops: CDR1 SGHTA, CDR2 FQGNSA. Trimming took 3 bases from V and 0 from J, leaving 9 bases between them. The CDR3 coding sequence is TGTGCCAGCAGCTTGGGGGGGTCCTCTGGAAACACCATATATTTT. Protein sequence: CASSLGGSSGNTIYF.

This CDR3 is CASSQDILNTEAFF. CDR3 bases: TGTGCCAGCTCACAGGACATCCTGAACACTGAAGCTTTCTTT. This chain joins TRBV18 and TRBJ1-1; perhaps TRBD1 as D (5 bases). Germline V gene sequence: CDR1 KGHSH, CDR2 LQKENI. CDR3 length: 14 residues. V was cut by 4 bases and J by 0 bases, with 9 bases left in between.

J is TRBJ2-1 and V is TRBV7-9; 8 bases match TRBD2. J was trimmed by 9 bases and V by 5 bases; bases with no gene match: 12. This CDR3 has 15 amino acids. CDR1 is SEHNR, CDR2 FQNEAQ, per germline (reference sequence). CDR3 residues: CASSPWVAGKVEQFF. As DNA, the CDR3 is TGTGCCAGCAGCCCGTGGGTAGCGGGGAAGGTTGAGCAGTTCTTC.

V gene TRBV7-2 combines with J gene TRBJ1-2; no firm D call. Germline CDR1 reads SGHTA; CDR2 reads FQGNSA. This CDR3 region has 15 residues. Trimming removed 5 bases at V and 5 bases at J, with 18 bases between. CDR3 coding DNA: TGTGCCAGCAGCCATATAGAGCGGAGACGATATGGCTACACCTTC. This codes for CASSHIERRRYGYTF.

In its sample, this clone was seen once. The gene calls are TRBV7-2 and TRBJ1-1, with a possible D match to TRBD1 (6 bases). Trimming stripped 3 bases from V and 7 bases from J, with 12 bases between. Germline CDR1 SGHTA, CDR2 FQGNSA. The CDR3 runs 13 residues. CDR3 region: CASSFYRASEAFF. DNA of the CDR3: TGTGCCAGCAGCTTCTACAGGGCGAGTGAAGCTTTCTTT.

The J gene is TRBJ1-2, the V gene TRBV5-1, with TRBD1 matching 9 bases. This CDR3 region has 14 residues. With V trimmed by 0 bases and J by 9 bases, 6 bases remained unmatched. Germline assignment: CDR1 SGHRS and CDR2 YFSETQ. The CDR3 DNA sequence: TGCGCCAGCAGCTTGGAGGGACAGGGCGAGCGCTACACCTTC. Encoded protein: CASSLEGQGERYTF.

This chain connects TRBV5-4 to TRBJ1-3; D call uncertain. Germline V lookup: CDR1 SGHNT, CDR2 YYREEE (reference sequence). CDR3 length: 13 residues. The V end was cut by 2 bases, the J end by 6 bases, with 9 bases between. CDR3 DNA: TGTGCCAGCAGCTTTCAGTCGATAAACACCATATATTTT. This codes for CASSFQSINTIYF.

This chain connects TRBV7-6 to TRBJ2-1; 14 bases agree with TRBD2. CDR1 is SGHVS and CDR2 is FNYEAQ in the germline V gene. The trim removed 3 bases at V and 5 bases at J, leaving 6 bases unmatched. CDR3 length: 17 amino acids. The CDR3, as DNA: TGTGCCAGCAGCTTGATGACTAGCGGGGGGGCGCACAATGAGCAGTTCTTC. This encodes CASSLMTSGGAHNEQFF.